The rows below give T cell receptor beta chains drawn from one sample of a study of blood T cell repertoires in COVID-19. Sequencing used immunoSEQ multiplex PCR; TCRdb keeps in-frame clones, though not all of them. Seen here are 200,000 to 250,000 clones, 80% to 85% observed once, and the top ten hold around 2%. Material: peripheral blood. These receptors all come from a woman in her sixties with acute or convalescent COVID-19. The CDR3 runs from the conserved cysteine through the conserved F or W. The D gene is left open where the match is weak. Size is omitted from some rows. Given values are once, few, many or a class for expanded clones.

v_gene	j_gene	abundance	d_gene	CDR3nt	CDR3aa
TRBV15	TRBJ1-6	-	-	TGTGCCACCAGCAGAAACAGGGTCTCAGGGTCACCCCTCCACTTT	CATSRNRVSGSPLHF
TRBV10-3	TRBJ1-1	-	-	TGTGCCATAGGATACAGCGGTGCTAACACTGAAGCTTTCTTT	CAIGYSGANTEAFF
TRBV6-1	TRBJ1-1	-	-	TGTGCCAGCAGTGAAGCGTGGGGGAGGTCTGAAGCTTTCTTT	CASSEAWGRSEAFF
TRBV4-3	TRBJ1-4	few	TRBD1	TGCGCCAGCAGCCAGGCAACCGGGACAGGGGAAAAACTGTTTTTT	CASSQATGTGEKLFF
TRBV2	TRBJ2-1	-	-	TGTGCCAGCAGTGTTGCGATCAATGAGCAGTTCTTC	CASSVAINEQFF
TRBV4-3	TRBJ1-2	-	-	TGCGCCAGCAGCCAATCGACAGCTAACTATGGCTACACCTTC	CASSQSTANYGYTF
TRBV6-5	TRBJ2-7	-	-	TGTGCCAGCAGTCCGTACTACGAGCAGTACTTC	CASSPYYEQYF
TRBV6-2/TRBV6-3	TRBJ2-5	-	-	TGTGCCAGCAGTAGCGGGACACAATACTTC	CASSSGTQYF
TRBV3-1/TRBV3-2	TRBJ1-1	-	-	TGTGCCAGCAGCCATCGACAGATGAACACTGAAGCTTTCTTT	CASSHRQMNTEAFF
TRBV2	TRBJ1-4	-	-	TGTGCCAGCAGTGAAGAGGGGGTAGGAGAAAAACTGTTTTTT	CASSEEGVGEKLFF
TRBV3-1/TRBV3-2	TRBJ1-6	few	-	TGTGCCAGCAGCCAAGGGACAGCCTCAAATTCACCCCTCCACTTT	CASSQGTASNSPLHF
TRBV7-2	TRBJ2-2	once	TRBD2	TGTGCCAGCAGCTTAGCGAGCGGGGGGGCCGGCGGGGAGCTGTTTTTT	CASSLASGGAGGELFF
TRBV5-1	TRBJ1-2	-	TRBD1	TGCGCCAGCAGCTTGGGGGGACAGGGAGTCTATACCTTC	CASSLGGQGVYTF
TRBV15	TRBJ2-7	-	-	TGTGCCACCAGCAAAGAAGTGGGCGCGAACTACGAGCAGTACTTC	CATSKEVGANYEQYF
TRBV6-6	TRBJ1-2	-	-	TGTGCCAGCAGTTACTCGAGGGGGAGGGACTATGGCTACACCTTC	CASSYSRGRDYGYTF
TRBV9	TRBJ2-1	-	TRBD2	TGTGCCAGCAGCGTAGCAGAAGCGGGGTATTACAATGAGCAGTTCTTC	CASSVAEAGYYNEQFF
TRBV29-1	TRBJ2-7	many	-	TGCAGCGTTGAAGGGCCCTCCTACGAGCAGTACTTC	CSVEGPSYEQYF
TRBV6-5	TRBJ1-1	-	-	TGTGCCAGCAGTTACTCGAGGTCCTCTGAAGCTTTCTTT	CASSYSRSSEAFF
TRBV5-6	TRBJ1-1	-	-	TGTGCCAGCAGCTTGCCAGGGGTATTCGCGTCTGAAGCTTTCTTT	CASSLPGVFASEAFF
TRBV28	TRBJ2-7	-	TRBD2	TGTGCCAGCAGTTTTATAGCGGGGGGCAATTCCTACGAGCAGTACTTC	CASSFIAGGNSYEQYF
TRBV5-8	TRBJ2-5	-	TRBD1	TGTGCCAGCAGCTTGAAATCAGGGGGATGGAGCTCAGGGACCCAGTACTTC	CASSLKSGGWSSGTQYF
TRBV7-8	TRBJ2-7	-	-	TGTGCCAGCAGCTTAGGGCCCTCGGGGGAGCAGTACTTC	CASSLGPSGEQYF
TRBV6-5	TRBJ2-2	once	-	TGTGCCAGCAGTTCCGGGAACACCGGGGAGCTGTTTTTT	CASSSGNTGELFF
TRBV25-1	TRBJ2-5	-	-	TGTGCCAGCAGTGACGGGGACTCGTTCCAAGAGACCCAGTACTTC	CASSDGDSFQETQYF
TRBV2	TRBJ1-1	-	TRBD1	TGTGCCAGCAGGATTGACAGGGGCGGACCTGAAGCTTTCTTT	CASRIDRGGPEAFF
TRBV30	TRBJ2-7	-	-	TGTGCCTGGAGCGGACACGGGTTCTACGAGCAGTACTTC	CAWSGHGFYEQYF
TRBV2	TRBJ1-2	-	-	TGTGCCAGCAGTGAAATAATAGGGGGAATCTACGGCTACACCTTC	CASSEIIGGIYGYTF
TRBV12-3/TRBV12-4	TRBJ1-1	-	-	TGTGCCAGCAGGGGACAGAACACTGAAGCTTTCTTT	CASRGQNTEAFF
TRBV4-3	TRBJ2-2	-	-	TGCGCCAGCAGCCAAGACTTCGCGGGGGAGCTGTTTTTT	CASSQDFAGELFF
TRBV5-4	TRBJ2-7	-	TRBD2	TGTGCCAGCAACGACTTGGGCGGGGGGTCCTACGAGCAGTACTTC	CASNDLGGGSYEQYF
TRBV19	TRBJ2-5	-	TRBD1	TGTGCCAGTAGTCGGGACAGGGTGGGCCAAGAGACCCAGTACTTC	CASSRDRVGQETQYF
TRBV29-1	TRBJ1-2	-	-	TGCAGCGTTGCGCTAGGGGGTGCTGGCTACACCTTC	CSVALGGAGYTF
TRBV12-3/TRBV12-4	TRBJ2-7	-	TRBD1	TGTGCCAGCAGTCAGACAGGGTACGAGCAGTACTTC	CASSQTGYEQYF
TRBV6-1	TRBJ1-5	-	TRBD1	TGTGCCAGCAGTGAACGGATATTCCAGGGGGCCAATCAGCCCCAGCATTTT	CASSERIFQGANQPQHF
TRBV19	TRBJ1-5	once	-	TGTGCCAGTAGTAAACAGGGTATCGACAATCAGCCCCAGCATTTT	CASSKQGIDNQPQHF
TRBV30	TRBJ2-2	-	TRBD2	TGTGCCTTCGCTAGCGGAGCGAACACCGGGGAGCTGTTTTTT	CAFASGANTGELFF
TRBV7-9	TRBJ1-1	-	TRBD1	TGTGCCAGCAGCCCGTCCGGGACAGGGGCGACCACTGAAGCTTTCTTT	CASSPSGTGATTEAFF
TRBV12-2	TRBJ1-2	once	-	TGTGCAAGTCTCCACATTGAGGGTGGACAGCCAATTTGTAACTATGGCTACACCTTC	CASLHIEGGQPICNYGYTF
TRBV7-2	TRBJ2-2	-	TRBD2	TGTGCCAGCAGCTTATCAGCGGGGGTGGCGCAAGCCGGGGAGCTGTTTTTT	CASSLSAGVAQAGELFF
TRBV5-4	TRBJ1-1	-	-	TGTGCCAGCACGGAGGAAGTAATGAACACTGAAGCTTTCTTT	CASTEEVMNTEAFF
TRBV4-1	TRBJ1-2	-	TRBD1	TGCGCCAGCAGCCAAGCCGGGACAGGCAACCGGGATGGCTACACCTTC	CASSQAGTGNRDGYTF
TRBV2	TRBJ2-1	-	-	TGTGCCAGCGCTGACAGGTTTTCCTCCAATGAGCAGTTCTTC	CASADRFSSNEQFF
TRBV7-9	TRBJ2-5	-	-	TGTGCCAGCAGTTTCCTCCAAGAGACCCAGTACTTC	CASSFLQETQYF
TRBV12-3/TRBV12-4	TRBJ1-4	-	-	TGTGCCAGCAGGGACACTCCTAATGAAAAACTGTTTTTT	CASRDTPNEKLFF
TRBV10-2	TRBJ2-3	-	TRBD2	TGCGCCACCTCCCCGACTAGCGGGGGGGCCTTCACAGATACGCAGTATTTT	CATSPTSGGAFTDTQYF
TRBV9	TRBJ1-5	-	TRBD1	TGTGCCAGCAGCGCCTGGGACAGTAGCAATCAGCCCCAGCATTTT	CASSAWDSSNQPQHF
TRBV29-1	TRBJ2-1	once	TRBD1	TGCAGCGTTGAAGGGGACAGGGCTCGTCTCGACAATGGGCAGTTCTTC	CSVEGDRARLDNGQFF
TRBV5-6	TRBJ1-2	-	TRBD1	TGTGCCAGCAGCTCACCGAGACAGGGGTTCTATGGCTACACCTTC	CASSSPRQGFYGYTF
TRBV28	TRBJ2-7	-	-	TGTGCCAGCAGTTTATATGGAGTTTACGAGCAGTACTTC	CASSLYGVYEQYF
TRBV19	TRBJ1-1	once	-	TGTGCCAGTAGTACGACAGTGAACACTGAAGCTTTCTTT	CASSTTVNTEAFF
TRBV9	TRBJ1-1	once	TRBD1	TGTGCCAGCAGCGTAGACCCCAGTACGCGGGACAGCGCTTTCTTT	CASSVDPSTRDSAFF
TRBV3-1/TRBV3-2	TRBJ2-1	-	TRBD2	TGTGCCAGCAGCCTAAGAGTCGGGGGGTCCTACAATGAGCAGTTCTTC	CASSLRVGGSYNEQFF
TRBV4-1	TRBJ1-2	-	-	TGCGCCAGCAGCCAAGTTCCAGGGTCCGATAACTATGGCTACACCTTC	CASSQVPGSDNYGYTF
TRBV7-9	TRBJ1-1	-	-	TGTGCCAGCAGCTTAGCGATCGGGGGGAACACTGAAGCTTTCTTT	CASSLAIGGNTEAFF
TRBV5-1	TRBJ1-2	-	TRBD1	TGCGCCAGCAGCGCGGACAGGACGGCCTATGGCTACACCTTC	CASSADRTAYGYTF